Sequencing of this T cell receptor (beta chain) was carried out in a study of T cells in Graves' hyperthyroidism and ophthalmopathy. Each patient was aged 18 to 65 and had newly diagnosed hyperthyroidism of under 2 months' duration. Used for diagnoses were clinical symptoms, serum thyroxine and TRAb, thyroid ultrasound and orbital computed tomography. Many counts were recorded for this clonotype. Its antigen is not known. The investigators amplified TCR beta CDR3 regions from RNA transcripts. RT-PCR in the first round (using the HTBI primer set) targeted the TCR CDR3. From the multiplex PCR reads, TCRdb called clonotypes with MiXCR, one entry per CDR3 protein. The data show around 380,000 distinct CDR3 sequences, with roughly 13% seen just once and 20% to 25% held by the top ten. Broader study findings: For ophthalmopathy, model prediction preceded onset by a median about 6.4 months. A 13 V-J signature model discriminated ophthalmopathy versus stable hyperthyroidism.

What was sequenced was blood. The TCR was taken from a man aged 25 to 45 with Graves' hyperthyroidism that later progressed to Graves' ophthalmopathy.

The CDR3 loop reads CASSLGPSNTEAFF. CDR3 DNA: TGTGCCAGCAGCCTGGGACCCTCGAACACTGAAGCTTTCTTT. The chain uses TRBV7-9 and TRBJ1-1; D is possibly TRBD1 (5 bases). Trimming removed 5 bases from V and 1 base from J, with 11 bases in between. Germline V gene data show CDR1 as SEHNR and CDR2 as FQNEAQ (reference sequence). CDR3 length equals 14 residues. The full variable domain, in which reference TRBV7-9 and TRBJ1-1 provide the parts outside the CDR3, is DTGVSQNPRHKITKRGQNVTFRCDPISEHNRLYWYRQTLGQGPEFLTYFQNEAQLEKSRLLSDRFSAERPKGSFSTLEIQRTEQGDSAMYLCASSLGPSNTEAFFGQGTRLTVV.